The 8 T cell receptor beta chains below all came from one sample that was sequenced in a study of regulatory T cells in long-lasting Graves disease. Researchers made TCR beta libraries by using iRepertoire HTBI primers and running Arm-PCR on CDR3 regions. TCRdb recomputed calls from the multiplex PCR reads with MiXCR, one row per CDR3 protein. The table shows roughly 440,000 distinct CDR3 sequences, with about a sixth occurring only once. Time point specified: newly diagnosed GD, antithyroid drugs for less than 3 months. The TCR library used RNA extracted from PBMCs. The same data also contributed to another study, on T cells in Graves' hyperthyroidism and ophthalmopathy.

The sequencing here drew on peripheral blood mononuclear cells (PBMCs), taken at new diagnosis, from a patient treated with antithyroid drugs. Receptors originate from a woman under 30 with Graves disease.

This clonotype was recorded many times. The V call is TRBV28, the J call TRBJ1-4, with a possible D match to TRBD1 (5 bases). CDR3 length: 14 residues. The germline CDR1 and CDR2 sequences are MDHEN and SYDVKM. The V and J ends lost 8 bases and 8 bases respectively, with 18 bases between them. This CDR3 reads CASSYLRDREKLFF. The CDR3 nucleotides are TGTGCCAGCTCGTACCTCAGGGATCGGGAAAAACTGTTTTTT.

The V and J genes are TRBV11-2 and TRBJ2-5; 11 bases align to TRBD1. Trimming cost V 5 bases and J 2 bases; bases outside gene matches: 7. The germline CDR1 and CDR2 sequences are SGHAT and FQNNGV. The CDR3 has 16 residues. CDR3 region: CASSTRDRGLQETQYF. The CDR3 nucleotides are TGTGCCAGCAGCACACGGGACAGGGGGTTGCAAGAGACCCAGTACTTC.

This clonotype has ten or more counts. The chain joins TRBV7-2 to TRBJ1-5, with D possibly matching TRBD1 (6 bases). The length of the CDR3 is 16 residues. Trimming left V 5 bases short and J 0 bases short, with 14 bases between. Germline loops: CDR1 SGHTA, CDR2 FQGNSA. CDR3 protein: CASSPQGPYSNQPQHF. Here the CDR3 DNA reads TGTGCCAGCAGCCCGCAGGGGCCGTATAGCAATCAGCCCCAGCATTTT.

This clonotype was counted ten times or more. Written as DNA, the CDR3 is TGTGCCAGCAGCTTAACCCCCTCTAGCGGGGTCTACAATGAGCAGTTCTTC. Its protein product is CASSLTPSSGVYNEQFF. V is TRBV7-3 and J is TRBJ2-1, with TRBD2 matching 9 bases. V shed 0 bases, J shed 3 bases, and the junction held 6 bases outside the gene matches. The germline gives CDR1 SGHTA, CDR2 FQGTGA. The CDR3 runs 17 residues.

This clonotype was counted between two and nine times. V usage is TRBV27 and J usage is TRBJ2-2, with 9 bases fitting TRBD2. The V gene end was trimmed by 7 bases and the J gene end by 5 bases; junction bases not matched to a gene: 5. The CDR3 is 14 residues long. Germline values: CDR1 MNHEY, CDR2 SMNVEV (reference sequence). The CDR3 spells CASTAREGTGELFF. As DNA, the CDR3 is TGTGCCAGCACGGCGCGGGAGGGGACCGGGGAGCTGTTTTTT.

CDR3: CASSQGGRGLAGQDYEQYF. As DNA, the CDR3 is TGTGCCAGCAGCCAAGGGGGGAGAGGGCTAGCGGGACAAGACTACGAGCAGTACTTC. This sequence joins TRBV4-2 and TRBJ2-7; the match to TRBD2 covers 9 bases. V gave up 1 base and J gave up 3 bases; unmatched junction bases: 16. CDR1 is LGHNA and CDR2 is YNFKEQ in the germline V gene. The CDR3 loop spans 19 amino acids.

This rearrangement joins TRBV27 to TRBJ1-2, with D possibly matching TRBD1 (5 bases). The CDR3 is 16 residues long. V gave up 8 bases and J gave up 4 bases, with 23 bases separating them. The germline gives CDR1 MNHEY, CDR2 SMNVEV (reference sequence). The CDR3 sequence is CASGTRKTLNSYGYTF. The CDR3 nucleotides read TGTGCCAGCGGGACTCGAAAGACTCTCAATTCCTATGGCTACACCTTC.

There are a few counts of this clonotype. This chain joins TRBV7-2 and TRBJ1-6, with D possibly TRBD1 on 5 matching bases. The CDR3 runs to 17 residues. The V end lost 0 bases, the J end lost 1 base, and 10 bases lay between the germline ends. Germline V lookup: CDR1 SGHTA, CDR2 FQGNSA. The CDR3 spells CASSLALGGSYNSPLHF. As DNA, the CDR3 is TGTGCCAGCAGCTTAGCGCTGGGGGGATCCTATAATTCACCCCTCCACTTT.